Listed here are 12 T cell receptor beta chains from one sample, sequenced in a study of T cells after yellow fever vaccination. Using its own MiXCR run on the 5' RACE reads, TCRdb lists one record per CDR3 protein. Counted here are 200,000 to 300,000 distinct CDR3 sequences, roughly 6.3% occurring once; the ten biggest clones make up around 1%. Material: CD4+ T cells sorted from PBMCs, obtained on the day of the yellow fever booster vaccination. The origin of the receptors is a man aged 25 to 45 who received the YFV17D yellow fever vaccine.

The V call is TRBV6-6, the J call TRBJ1-1; D is perhaps TRBD1 (6 bases). Germline V gives CDR1 MNHNY, CDR2 SVGAGI (reference sequence). The V end was cut by 2 bases, the J end by 9 bases, with 10 bases between. CDR3 length: 12 amino acids. CDR3 sequence: CASSYPGVQAFF. CDR3 DNA: TGTGCCAGCAGTTACCCAGGGGTACAAGCTTTCTTT.

This clonotype was counted many times. V and J are TRBV5-1 and TRBJ1-2, with TRBD1 matching over 7 bases. The CDR3 is made up of 14 amino acids. Unmatched junction bases numbered 7, after V lost 5 bases and J lost 3 bases. From germline, CDR1 is SGHRS and CDR2 YFSETQ. The CDR3 DNA sequence: TGCGCCAGCAGTTTTACAGGGGACGACTATGGCTACACCTTC. It translates to CASSFTGDDYGYTF.

The chain is built from TRBV7-2 and TRBJ2-7, with 10 bases aligning to TRBD2. Germline CDR1 reads SGHTA; CDR2 reads FQGNSA. The V segment lost 0 bases and the J segment 6 bases; nucleotides outside the gene matches: 5. The CDR3 sequence is 15 residues long. The CDR3 nucleotides are TGTGCCAGCAGCTTAGCCCCTAGCGGGAGATCCGAGCAGTACTTC. Translation gives CASSLAPSGRSEQYF. The full variable domain, completed using reference TRBV7-2 and TRBJ2-7, is GAGVSQSPSNKVTEKGKDVELRCDPISGHTALYWYRQSLGQGLEFLIYFQGNSAPDKSGLPSDRFSAERTGGSVSTLTIQRTQQEDSAVYLCASSLAPSGRSEQYFGPGTRLTVT.

The table lists this clonotype with a few counts. The chain joins TRBV6-2 or TRBV6-3 to TRBJ2-1; 9 bases match TRBD2. The CDR3 is 15 residues long. The V and J ends lost 2 bases and 5 bases, in that order; junction bases with no gene match: 4. In germline, CDR1 is MNHEY, CDR2 SVGEGT. CDR3 protein: CASSYRGLAHNEQFF. The CDR3 DNA follows: TGTGCCAGCAGTTACCGAGGACTAGCGCACAATGAGCAGTTCTTC.

The chain couples TRBV20-1 to TRBJ2-5, with D perhaps given as TRBD1 or TRBD2 (5 bases each). Per the germline V gene, CDR1 is DFQATT and CDR2 is SNEGSKA (reference sequence). CDR3 size: 14 residues. Between the trimmed V and J ends, which lost 2 bases and 3 bases, there was a span of 13 bases. The DNA for the CDR3 is TGCAGTGCTAGATTTGCAGGGCGGGAAGAGACCCAGTACTTC. Translated, it gives CSARFAGREETQYF.

The table lists this clonotype with many counts. The chain employs TRBV2 and TRBJ2-3; D is undetermined. From germline, CDR1 is SNHLY and CDR2 FYNNEI. The CDR3 spans 12 residues. Trimming took off 6 bases at V and 4 bases at J, with 8 bases between the two ends. In DNA, the CDR3 is TGTGCCAGCAGCATGGGTGCAGATACGCAGTATTTT. It encodes CASSMGADTQYF.

The chain employs TRBV14 and TRBJ2-5; TRBD1 agrees at 11 bases. Germline V CDR1 and CDR2: SGHDN, FVKESK. The CDR3 runs 18 residues. Losses at the gene ends were 4 bases for V and 9 bases for J; bases not matched to a gene: 19. The CDR3 region has the DNA TGTGCCAGCAGCCCCCGGACAGGGGGCAAGGTGTCGACGGGGGCCCAGTACTTC. Protein: CASSPRTGGKVSTGAQYF.

The genes are TRBV10-2 and TRBJ2-3; perhaps TRBD2 as D (7 bases). The CDR3 has 16 amino acids. CDR1 is WSHSY, CDR2 SAAADI, per germline. Trimming removed 6 bases at V and 2 bases at J, with 18 bases between. The CDR3 is CASRGGGRAFTDTQYF. Here the CDR3 DNA reads TGCGCCAGCAGAGGGGGAGGGAGGGCCTTCACAGATACGCAGTATTTT.

This chain connects TRBV25-1 to TRBJ1-4; the D gene is possibly TRBD1 (6 bases). Germline lookup yields CDR1 MGHDK and CDR2 SYGVNS. The ends were cut back, 8 bases at V and 6 bases at J, with 16 bases in the middle. The CDR3 is 14 residues long. CDR3 in amino acids: CASRPAGGDEKLFF. CDR3 sequence (DNA): TGTGCCAGCCGGCCGGCGGGGGGCGATGAAAAACTGTTTTTT. Full variable domain (remainder filled in from reference TRBV25-1 and TRBJ1-4): EADIYQTPRYLVIGTGKKITLECSQTMGHDKMYWYQQDPGMELHLIHYSYGVNSTEKGDLSSESTVSRIRTEHFPLTLESARPSHTSQYLCASRPAGGDEKLFFGSGTQLSVL.

A few counts support this clonotype. V usage is TRBV4-3 and J usage is TRBJ2-3; D unclear. The V end lost 1 base, the J end lost 0 bases, and 11 bases lay between the germline ends. The CDR3 sequence is 16 residues long. CDR1 is LGHNA and CDR2 is YSLEER in the germline V gene. The CDR3: CASSQVWTVSTDTQYF. DNA for the CDR3: TGCGCCAGCAGCCAAGTTTGGACGGTGAGCACAGATACGCAGTATTTT.

The genes are TRBV12-3 or TRBV12-4 and TRBJ2-7; perhaps D is TRBD1 or TRBD2 (7 bases each). CDR3 length equals 16 residues. V was cut by 4 bases and J by 2 bases, with 18 bases left in between. The CDR3 coding sequence is TGTGCCAGCAGTTCCAGGGGGGGAAGTCGTACCTACGAGCAGTACTTC. Translating it yields CASSSRGGSRTYEQYF.

This clonotype has a handful of counts. J is TRBJ2-1 and V is TRBV11-1; 11 nucleotides line up with TRBD1. This CDR3 has 13 residues. The V gene's germline CDR1 is SGHAT and CDR2 FQDESV (reference sequence). Germline trimming cut 8 bases from V and 9 bases from J; bases unmatched to any gene: 6. Here the CDR3 reads CASVRDRGSEQFF. In DNA form, the CDR3 reads TGTGCCAGCGTCCGGGACAGGGGGTCTGAGCAGTTCTTC. Looking up the rest from reference TRBV11-1 and TRBJ2-1 gives the full variable domain: EAEVAQSPRYKITEKSQAVAFWCDPISGHATLYWYRQILGQGPELLVQFQDESVVDDSQLPKDRFSAERLKGVDSTLKIQPAELGDSAMYLCASVRDRGSEQFFGPGTRLTVL.